The sequence of this TCR beta chain was determined in a study of blood T cell repertoires in COVID-19. Study details: COVID-19 samples collected from the United States, Italy and Spain covered acute and convalescent phases. Sources were T cells, B-cell-depleted T cells, or PBMCs; the material itself was cDNA or gDNA.

J was trimmed by 4 bases and V by 3 bases; bases with no gene match: 1. Germline CDR1 and CDR2: KGHDR and SFDVKD. This CDR3 contains 13 residues. Measured with immunoSEQ multiplex PCR; TCRdb has only the in-frame clones, and not every one. The table records approximately 110,000 clones, roughly 84% of them present only once. The material sequenced was peripheral blood. The V and J genes are TRBV24-1 and TRBJ2-5, with 7 bases identical to TRBD1. The TCR sequence derives from a man aged 40-50 years with acute or convalescent COVID-19. CDR3 sequence reads: CATSDAGGETQYF. CDR3 nucleotide sequence: TGTGCCACCAGTGATGCAGGGGGAGAGACCCAGTACTTC.